Below are 4 T cell receptor beta chains sequenced from a single sample in a study of shared clonotypes between healthy human individuals. The data were produced by immunoSEQ multiplex PCR, yet TCRdb's version contains in-frame clones alone and is incomplete. The sample has about 1 million clones, around 74% seen once; the top ten hold 1.4% to 1.5%. Sequencing input: memory CD4+ T cells sorted from blood. Subset here: CD45RA-negative fraction. Receptors originate from a man aged 18 to 35 in good health.

On this clone itself: Compared with germline, one end of the junction differs, possibly owing to a read error. The chain combines TRBV19 with TRBJ1-1; D not certain. Germline CDR1 LNHDA, CDR2 SQIVND (reference sequence). This CDR3 region has 12 residues. In DNA, the CDR3 is TGTGCCAGTAGTAGAGGGCCCATTGAACCTTTCTTT. It codes for CASSRGPIEPFF.

This chain links TRBV14 with TRBJ2-1; 10 bases are shared with TRBD2. Looked up from germline, CDR1 is SGHDN and CDR2 is FVKESK. Trimming took 0 bases from V and 9 from J; bases not matched to a gene: 11. The CDR3 spans 17 residues. The CDR3, as DNA: TGTGCCAGCAGCCAAGACTTCGTTCTAGCGGGAGCGGGTGAGCAGTTCTTC. This codes for CASSQDFVLAGAGEQFF.

This clone turned up a few times. The V call is TRBV6-1, the J call TRBJ1-5; possibly TRBD1 for D (5 bases). V was shortened by 2 bases and J by 13 bases, with 18 bases between the two germline ends. Germline assignment: CDR1 MNHNS and CDR2 SASEGT. The CDR3 runs to 14 residues. The CDR3 protein is CASSETTDLPSQHF. CDR3 sequence (DNA): TGTGCCAGCAGTGAAACGACAGACCTCCCCTCACAGCATTTT.

This rearrangement joins TRBV30 to TRBJ1-4; D call uncertain. Trimming stripped 2 bases from V and 4 bases from J, with 11 bases between. This CDR3 has 14 amino acids. Germline V gene sequence: CDR1 GTSNPN, CDR2 SVGIG (reference sequence). The CDR3 protein is CAWSFGIVNEKLFF. In DNA form, the CDR3 reads TGTGCCTGGAGTTTTGGGATAGTTAATGAAAAACTGTTTTTT.